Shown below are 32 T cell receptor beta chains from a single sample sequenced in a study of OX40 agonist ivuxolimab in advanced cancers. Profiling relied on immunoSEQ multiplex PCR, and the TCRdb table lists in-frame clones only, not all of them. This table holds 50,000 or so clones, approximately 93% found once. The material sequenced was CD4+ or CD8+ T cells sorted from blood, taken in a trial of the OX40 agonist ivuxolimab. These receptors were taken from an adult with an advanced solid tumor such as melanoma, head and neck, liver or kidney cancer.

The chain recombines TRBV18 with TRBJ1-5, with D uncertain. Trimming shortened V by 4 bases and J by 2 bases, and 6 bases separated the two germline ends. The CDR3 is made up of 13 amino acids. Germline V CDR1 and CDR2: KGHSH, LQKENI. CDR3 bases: TGTGCCAGCTCACGCCGTGGCAATCAGCCCCAGCATTTT. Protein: CASSRRGNQPQHF.

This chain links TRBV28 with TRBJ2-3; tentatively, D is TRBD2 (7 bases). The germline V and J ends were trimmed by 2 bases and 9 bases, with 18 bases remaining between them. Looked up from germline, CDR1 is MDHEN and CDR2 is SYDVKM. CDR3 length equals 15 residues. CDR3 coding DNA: TGTGCCAGCAGTTTAGCCCCCAGAGGGGGGGCCACGCAGTATTTT. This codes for CASSLAPRGGATQYF.

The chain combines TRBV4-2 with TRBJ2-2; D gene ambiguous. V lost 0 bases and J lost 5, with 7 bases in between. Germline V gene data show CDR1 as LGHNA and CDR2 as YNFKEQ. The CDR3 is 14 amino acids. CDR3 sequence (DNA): TGTGCCAGCAGCCAAGATACCCAAACCGGGGAGCTGTTTTTT. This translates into CASSQDTQTGELFF.

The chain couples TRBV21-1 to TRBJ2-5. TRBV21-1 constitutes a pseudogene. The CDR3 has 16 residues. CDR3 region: CASSFRQGSVQETQYF. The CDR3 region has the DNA TGTGCCAGCAGCTTTCGACAAGGGTCTGTTCAAGAGACCCAGTACTTC.

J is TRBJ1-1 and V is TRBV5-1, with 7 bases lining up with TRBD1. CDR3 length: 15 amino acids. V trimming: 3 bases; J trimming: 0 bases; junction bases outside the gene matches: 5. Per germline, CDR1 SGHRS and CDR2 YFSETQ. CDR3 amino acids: CASSSTGYVNTEAFF. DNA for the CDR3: TGCGCCAGCAGCTCGACAGGGTACGTGAACACTGAAGCTTTCTTT.

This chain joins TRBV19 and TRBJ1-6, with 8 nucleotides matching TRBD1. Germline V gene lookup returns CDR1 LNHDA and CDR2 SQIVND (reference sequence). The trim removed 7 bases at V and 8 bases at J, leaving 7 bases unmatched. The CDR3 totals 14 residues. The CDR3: CASTPGGSDSPLHF. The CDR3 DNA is TGTGCCAGTACCCCAGGGGGCTCGGATTCACCCCTCCACTTT. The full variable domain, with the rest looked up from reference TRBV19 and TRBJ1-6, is DGGITQSPKYLFRKEGQNVTLSCEQNLNHDAMYWYRQDPGQGLRLIYYSQIVNDFQKGDIAEGYSVSREKKESFPLTVTSAQKNPTAFYLCASTPGGSDSPLHFGNGTRLTVT.

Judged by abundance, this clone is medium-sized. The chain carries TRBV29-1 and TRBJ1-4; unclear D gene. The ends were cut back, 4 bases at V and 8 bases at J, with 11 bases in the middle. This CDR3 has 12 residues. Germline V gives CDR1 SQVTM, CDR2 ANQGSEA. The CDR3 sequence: CSVGGAREKLFF. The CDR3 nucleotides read TGCAGCGTTGGAGGAGCCCGGGAAAAACTGTTTTTT.

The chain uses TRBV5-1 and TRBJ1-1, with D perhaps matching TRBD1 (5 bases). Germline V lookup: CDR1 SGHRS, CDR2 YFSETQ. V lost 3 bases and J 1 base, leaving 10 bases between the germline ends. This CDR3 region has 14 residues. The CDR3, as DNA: TGCGCCAGCAGCTGGGGGGACCGGAACACTGAAGCTTTCTTT. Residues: CASSWGDRNTEAFF.

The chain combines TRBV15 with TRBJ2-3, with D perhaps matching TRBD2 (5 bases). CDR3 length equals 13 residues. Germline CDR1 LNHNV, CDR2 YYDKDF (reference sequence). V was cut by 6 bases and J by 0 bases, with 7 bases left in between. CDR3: CATRDYSTDTQYF. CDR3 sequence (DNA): TGTGCCACCAGAGACTACAGCACAGATACGCAGTATTTT.

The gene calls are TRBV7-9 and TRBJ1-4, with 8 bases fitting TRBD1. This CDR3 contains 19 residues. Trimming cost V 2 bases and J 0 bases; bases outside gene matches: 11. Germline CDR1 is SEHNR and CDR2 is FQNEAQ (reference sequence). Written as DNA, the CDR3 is TGTGCCAGCAGCTTACCTTTACAGGGGGACGTCCCAACTAATGAAAAACTGTTTTTT. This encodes CASSLPLQGDVPTNEKLFF.

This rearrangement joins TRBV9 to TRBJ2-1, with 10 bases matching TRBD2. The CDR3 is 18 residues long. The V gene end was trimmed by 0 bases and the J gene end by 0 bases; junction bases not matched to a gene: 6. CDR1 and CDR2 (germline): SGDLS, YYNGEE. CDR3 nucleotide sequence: TGTGCCAGCAGCGTAGGGCTAGCGGGGGTACTCTCCTACAATGAGCAGTTCTTC. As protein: CASSVGLAGVLSYNEQFF.

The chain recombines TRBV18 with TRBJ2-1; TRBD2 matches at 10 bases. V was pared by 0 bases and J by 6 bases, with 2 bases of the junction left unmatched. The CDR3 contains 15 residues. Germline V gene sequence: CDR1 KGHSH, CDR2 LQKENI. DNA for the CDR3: TGTGCCAGCTCACCACCCTTAGCGGGAGGCAATGAGCAGTTCTTC. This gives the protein CASSPPLAGGNEQFF.

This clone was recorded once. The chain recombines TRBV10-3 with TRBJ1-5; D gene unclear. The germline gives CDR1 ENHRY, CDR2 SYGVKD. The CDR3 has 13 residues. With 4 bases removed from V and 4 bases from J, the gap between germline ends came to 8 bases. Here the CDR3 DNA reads TGTGCCATCAGTGTGGGTCCTAATCAGCCCCAGCATTTT. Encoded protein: CAISVGPNQPQHF.

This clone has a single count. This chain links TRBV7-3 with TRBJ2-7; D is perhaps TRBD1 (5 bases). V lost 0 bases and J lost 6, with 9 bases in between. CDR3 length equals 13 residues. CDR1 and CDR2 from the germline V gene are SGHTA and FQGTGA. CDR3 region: CASSLTPRGEQYF. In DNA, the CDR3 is TGTGCCAGCAGCTTAACCCCAAGGGGCGAGCAGTACTTC.

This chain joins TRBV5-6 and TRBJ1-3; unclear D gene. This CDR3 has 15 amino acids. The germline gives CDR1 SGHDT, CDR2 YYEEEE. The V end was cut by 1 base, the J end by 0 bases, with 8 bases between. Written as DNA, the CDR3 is TGTGCCAGCAGCTTGAGGCCCAGCTCTGGAAACACCATATATTTT. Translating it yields CASSLRPSSGNTIYF.

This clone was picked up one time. The CDR3 is CASSLTWEDEQYF. Here the CDR3 DNA reads TGTGCCAGCAGCTTGACCTGGGAGGACGAGCAGTACTTC. The V gene is TRBV5-6, the J gene TRBJ2-7; D possibly corresponds to TRBD2 (6 bases). The ends were cut back, 1 base at V and 5 bases at J, with 10 bases in the middle. Looked up from germline, CDR1 is SGHDT and CDR2 is YYEEEE. The CDR3 has 13 amino acids.

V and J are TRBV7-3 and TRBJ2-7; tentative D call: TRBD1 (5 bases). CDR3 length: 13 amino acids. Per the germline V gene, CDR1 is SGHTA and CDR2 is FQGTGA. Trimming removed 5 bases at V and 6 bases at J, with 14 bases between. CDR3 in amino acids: CASSPSDSSEQYF. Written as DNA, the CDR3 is TGTGCCAGCAGCCCATCCGACAGCAGCGAGCAGTACTTC.

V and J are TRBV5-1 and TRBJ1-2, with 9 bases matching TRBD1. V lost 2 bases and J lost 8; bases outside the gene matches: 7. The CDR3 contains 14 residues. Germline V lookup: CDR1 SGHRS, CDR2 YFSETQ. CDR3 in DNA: TGCGCCAGCAGCTTACCGGGACAGGGAGTGGGCTACACCTTC. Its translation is CASSLPGQGVGYTF.

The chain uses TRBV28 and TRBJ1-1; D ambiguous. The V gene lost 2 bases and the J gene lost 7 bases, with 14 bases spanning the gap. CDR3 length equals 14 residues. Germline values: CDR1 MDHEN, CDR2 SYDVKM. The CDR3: CASSLGVGPREAFF. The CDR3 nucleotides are TGTGCCAGCAGTTTAGGAGTAGGTCCCCGTGAAGCTTTCTTT.

The CDR3 DNA is TGCGCCAGCAGCTTCGAGGGGGTGCGGGAGCAGTACTTC. This encodes CASSFEGVREQYF. V and J are TRBV5-1 and TRBJ2-7; maybe TRBD1 (6 bases). This CDR3 has 13 residues. V was cut by 2 bases and J by 7 bases, with 13 bases left in between. The germline V gene has CDR1 SGHRS and CDR2 YFSETQ.

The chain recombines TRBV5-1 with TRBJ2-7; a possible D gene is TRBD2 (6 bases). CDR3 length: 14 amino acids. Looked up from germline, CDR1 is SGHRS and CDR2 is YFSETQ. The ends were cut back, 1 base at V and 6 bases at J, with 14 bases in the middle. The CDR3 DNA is TGCGCCAGCAGCTTGTACCGGGGGAAGGGCGAGCAGTACTTC. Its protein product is CASSLYRGKGEQYF.

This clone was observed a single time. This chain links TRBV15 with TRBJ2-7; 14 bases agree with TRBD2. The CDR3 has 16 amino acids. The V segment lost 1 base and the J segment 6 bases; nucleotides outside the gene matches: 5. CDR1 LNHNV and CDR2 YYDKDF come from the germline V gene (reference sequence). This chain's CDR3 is CATSRGRLAGGGEQYF. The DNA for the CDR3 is TGTGCCACCAGCAGAGGGCGACTAGCGGGAGGGGGCGAGCAGTACTTC. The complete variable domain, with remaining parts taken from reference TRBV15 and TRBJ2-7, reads DAMVIQNPRYQVTQFGKPVTLSCSQTLNHNVMYWYQQKSSQAPKLLFHYYDKDFNNEADTPDNFQSRRPNTSFCFLDIRSPGLGDTAMYLCATSRGRLAGGGEQYFGPGTRLTVT.

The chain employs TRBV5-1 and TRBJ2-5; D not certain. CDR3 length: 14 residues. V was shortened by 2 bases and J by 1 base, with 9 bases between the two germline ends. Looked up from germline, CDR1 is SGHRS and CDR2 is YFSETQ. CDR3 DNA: TGCGCCAGCAGCTTCGGTCGCAGCCAAGAGACCCAGTACTTC. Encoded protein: CASSFGRSQETQYF.

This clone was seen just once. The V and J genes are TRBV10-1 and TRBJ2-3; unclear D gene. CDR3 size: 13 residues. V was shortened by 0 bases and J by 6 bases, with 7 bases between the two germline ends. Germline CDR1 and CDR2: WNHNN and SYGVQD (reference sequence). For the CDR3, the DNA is TGCGCCAGCAGTGAGTCTCTGTATGATACGCAGTATTTT. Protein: CASSESLYDTQYF.

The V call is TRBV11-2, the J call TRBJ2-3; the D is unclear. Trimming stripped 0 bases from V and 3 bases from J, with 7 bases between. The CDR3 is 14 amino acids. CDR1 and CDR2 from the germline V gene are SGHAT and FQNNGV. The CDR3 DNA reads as TGTGCCAGCAGCTTAGACTCGGGTACAGATACGCAGTATTTT. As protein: CASSLDSGTDTQYF.

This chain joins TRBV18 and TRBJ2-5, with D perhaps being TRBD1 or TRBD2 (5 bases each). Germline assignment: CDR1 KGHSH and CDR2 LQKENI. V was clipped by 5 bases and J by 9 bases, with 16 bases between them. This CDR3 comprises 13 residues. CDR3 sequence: CASSSGHLGAQYF. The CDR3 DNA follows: TGTGCCAGCTCATCCGGACACCTCGGGGCCCAGTACTTC.

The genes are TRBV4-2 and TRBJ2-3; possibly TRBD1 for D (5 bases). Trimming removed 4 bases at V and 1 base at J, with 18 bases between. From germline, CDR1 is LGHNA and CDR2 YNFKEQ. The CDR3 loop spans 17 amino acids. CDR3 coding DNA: TGTGCCAGCAGCCCCCATGGGGCCACGGCTCGCACAGATACGCAGTATTTT. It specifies CASSPHGATARTDTQYF.

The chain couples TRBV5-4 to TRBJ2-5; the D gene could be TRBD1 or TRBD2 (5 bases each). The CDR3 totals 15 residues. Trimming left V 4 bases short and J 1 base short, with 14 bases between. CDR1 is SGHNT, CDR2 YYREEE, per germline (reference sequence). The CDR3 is CASSMERGSQETQYF. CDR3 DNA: TGTGCCAGCAGCATGGAGAGGGGATCCCAAGAGACCCAGTACTTC.

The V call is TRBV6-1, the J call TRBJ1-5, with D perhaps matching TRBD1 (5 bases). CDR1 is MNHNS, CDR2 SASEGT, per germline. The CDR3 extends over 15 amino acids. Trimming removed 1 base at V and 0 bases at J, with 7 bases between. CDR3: CASSEGRVSNQPQHF. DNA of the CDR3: TGTGCCAGCAGTGAAGGCAGGGTTAGCAATCAGCCCCAGCATTTT.

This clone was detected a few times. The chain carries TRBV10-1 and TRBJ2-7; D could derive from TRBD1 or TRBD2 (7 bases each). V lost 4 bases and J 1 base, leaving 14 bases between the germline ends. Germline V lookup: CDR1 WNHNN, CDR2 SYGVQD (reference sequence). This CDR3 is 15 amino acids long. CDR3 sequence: CASSAGGAGSYEQYF. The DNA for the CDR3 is TGCGCCAGCAGTGCAGGGGGAGCGGGATCCTACGAGCAGTACTTC.

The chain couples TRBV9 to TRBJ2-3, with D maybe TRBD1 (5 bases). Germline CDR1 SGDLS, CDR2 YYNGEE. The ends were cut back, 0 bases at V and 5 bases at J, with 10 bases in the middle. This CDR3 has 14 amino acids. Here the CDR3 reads CASSVGGAGDTQYF. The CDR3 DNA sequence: TGTGCCAGCAGCGTAGGTGGGGCTGGAGATACGCAGTATTTT.

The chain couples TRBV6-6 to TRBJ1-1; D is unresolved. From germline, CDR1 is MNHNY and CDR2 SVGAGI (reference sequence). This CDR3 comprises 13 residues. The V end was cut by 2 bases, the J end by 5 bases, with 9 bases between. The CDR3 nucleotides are TGTGCCAGCAGTTACGGCAGACCTACTGAAGCTTTCTTT. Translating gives CASSYGRPTEAFF.